This TCR beta chain was found in a study of blood T cells in healthy people across ages. Study results and caveats: Unsorted PBMC input precluded a conclusive naive versus antigen-experienced comparison. Shifts in expanded clonotypes may have been confounded by donor CMV status, which was unknown.

Sample-barcoded 5' priming and a J-beta primer mix drove a second PCR of about 6 to 11 cycles. All samples yielded 3 million or more CDR3-containing paired-end reads. TCRdb analysed the 5' RACE reads with MiXCR anew, one entry per CDR3 protein. The table lists roughly 1,300,000 distinct CDR3 sequences, around 59% of them singletons. Germline assignment: CDR1 DFQATT and CDR2 SNEGSKA (reference sequence). The CDR3 length is 15 residues. The V end was cut by 0 bases, the J end by 1 base, with 12 bases between. This clonotype was seen repeatedly, ten times or more. Its specificity is not known. The chain carries TRBV20-1 and TRBJ2-5, with D possibly TRBD1 on 6 matching bases. Sequencing was performed on blood. This receptor was identified in a man aged 18 to 30 in good health. CDR3 sequence reads: CSARDGGHSQETQYF. The CDR3 coding sequence is TGCAGTGCTAGAGATGGGGGACATAGCCAAGAGACCCAGTACTTC.